The clone carrying this T cell receptor beta chain showed up just a few times. Antigen unknown. V was pared by 7 bases and J by 5 bases, with 13 bases of the junction left unmatched. CDR3 length: 16 amino acids. Germline lookup yields CDR1 SQVTM and CDR2 ANQGSEA. This entry is derived from a study of beta chain features in type 1 diabetes. Looking at the study overall: Analysis included under 120,000,000 sorted cells drawn from all samples.

Sequenced material consisted of expressed TCRB transcripts (all of the isolated RNA was reverse transcribed). Measured with immunoSEQ multiplex PCR; TCRdb has only the in-frame clones, and not every one. The sample includes 400,000 to 600,000 clones, 30% seen only once; the top ten take around 0.065%. Study-level findings and limits: For type 1 diabetes patients, VDJ junctions showed fewer insertions and more deletions. Among patients, naive, central memory and Treg TCRB repertoires appeared more similar than among healthy donors.

The chain carries TRBV29-1 and TRBJ2-5; TRBD2 agrees at 13 bases. The sample was naive CD4+ T cells from blood. The clonotype originates from a young man in good health. The CDR3 is CSAPSLAGGPGETQYF. CDR3 bases: TGCAGCGCTCCCTCACTAGCGGGAGGGCCTGGTGAGACCCAGTACTTC.